Shown below are 26 T cell receptor beta chains from a single sample sequenced in a study of T cells expressing NK-cell markers. TCRdb reworked the 5' RACE reads into one entry per CDR3 protein, no DNA. The repertoire table contains 150,000 to 200,000 distinct CDR3 sequences. The sample consisted of blood T cells: a sorted CD56 or NKG2C T cell subset, CD4+ or CD8+ T cells, or bulk PBMC T cells (not recorded which). These receptors originate from a woman aged 18 to 69 in good health.

The chain recombines TRBV5-1 with TRBJ2-5; the D gene TCRdb calls, TRBD2, cannot be checked with no DNA. CDR3 size: 16 residues. Germline assignment: CDR1 SGHRS and CDR2 YFSETQ. The CDR3 spells CASSRSSGRPPETQYF.

This rearrangement joins TRBV5-1 to TRBJ1-6; the TRBD1 assignment by TCRdb is unverifiable without DNA. This CDR3 has 15 amino acids. The germline V gene has CDR1 SGHRS and CDR2 YFSETQ. CDR3 sequence: CASSLDYRGNSPLHF.

The V and J genes are TRBV3-1 and TRBJ2-7; TCRdb calls TRBD2, which cannot be checked without DNA. Germline V gene data show CDR1 as LGHDT and CDR2 as YNNKEL (reference sequence). The CDR3 is made up of 18 amino acids. CDR3 residues: CASSQDRGRLAGVYEQYF.

V usage is TRBV18 and J usage is TRBJ2-1; the TCRdb call, TRBD1, lacks DNA for checking. The CDR3 totals 17 residues. Germline V gives CDR1 KGHSH, CDR2 LQKENI. The CDR3 protein is CASSPPSFPTSGNEQFF.

The rearrangement joins TRBV5-1 to TRBJ1-1. This CDR3 comprises 16 residues. Germline CDR1 is SGHRS and CDR2 is YFSETQ. The CDR3: CASSLISGQMNTEAFF.

This chain links TRBV10-3 with TRBJ2-2. The germline gives CDR1 ENHRY, CDR2 SYGVKD. This CDR3 is built from 13 residues. This CDR3 is CAISGALNRELFF.

The chain carries TRBV10-3 and TRBJ2-3; the TCRdb call, TRBD1, lacks DNA for checking. The CDR3 contains 12 residues. Germline CDR1 ENHRY, CDR2 SYGVKD. This CDR3 is CATGQGADTQYF.

This rearrangement joins TRBV7-9 to TRBJ2-1. The CDR3 loop spans 16 amino acids. Per the germline V gene, CDR1 is SEHNR and CDR2 is FQNEAQ (reference sequence). The CDR3 is CASSPIGRSSYNEQFF.

The chain combines TRBV4-2 with TRBJ1-5; TCRdb names TRBD1, which stays unverified in the absence of DNA. Germline V gene lookup returns CDR1 LGHNA and CDR2 YNFKEQ. This CDR3 spans 18 amino acids. This chain's CDR3 is CASSQEVNADRGNQPQHF.

The chain uses TRBV3-1 and TRBJ2-1; the D gene TCRdb calls, TRBD1, cannot be checked with no DNA. Germline values: CDR1 LGHDT, CDR2 YNNKEL (reference sequence). The CDR3 extends over 13 amino acids. The CDR3 protein is CASSPNGQGKQFF.

The chain combines TRBV5-6 with TRBJ2-4; the TCRdb call, TRBD2, lacks DNA for checking. There are 14 residues in the CDR3. Looked up from germline, CDR1 is SGHDT and CDR2 is YYEEEE. CDR3 amino acids: CASSMTAGLNIQYF. The complete variable domain, with remaining parts taken from reference TRBV5-6 and TRBJ2-4, reads DAGVTQSPTHLIKTRGQQVTLRCSPKSGHDTVSWYQQALGQGPQFIFQYYEEEERQRGNFPDRFSGHQFPNYSSELNVNALLLGDSALYLCASSMTAGLNIQYFGAGTRLSVL.

V gene TRBV29-1 combines with J gene TRBJ1-1. The CDR3 has 12 amino acids. Germline V gene sequence: CDR1 SQVTM, CDR2 ANQGSEA. This CDR3 reads CSVLPGNTEAFF.

This chain links TRBV28 with TRBJ1-6; with no DNA, the TCRdb D assignment of TRBD1 cannot be verified. The length of the CDR3 is 14 residues. Germline values: CDR1 MDHEN, CDR2 SYDVKM. CDR3: CASSPLGQGKPLHF.

CDR3 sequence: CASSGTGGSYEQYF. The rearrangement joins TRBV28 to TRBJ2-7; TCRdb calls TRBD1, which cannot be checked without DNA. Germline loops: CDR1 MDHEN, CDR2 SYDVKM. The CDR3 spans 14 residues.

The chain combines TRBV10-3 with TRBJ1-1; TCRdb picks TRBD1, but there is no DNA to check that call. This CDR3 spans 14 amino acids. Germline V gives CDR1 ENHRY, CDR2 SYGVKD. The CDR3 is CASKGIPTPTEAFF.

V gene TRBV20-1 combines with J gene TRBJ2-5; TCRdb indicates TRBD2, and absent DNA this call remains unverified. This CDR3 is 14 amino acids long. CDR1 DFQATT and CDR2 SNEGSKA come from the germline V gene (reference sequence). This CDR3 reads CSARESGGRETQYF.

The rearrangement links TRBV5-1 to TRBJ2-5. The V gene's germline CDR1 is SGHRS and CDR2 YFSETQ. The CDR3 covers 11 residues. Here the CDR3 reads CASSFTETQYF.

The rearrangement links TRBV12-3 or TRBV12-4 to TRBJ1-1; TCRdb outputs TRBD1, but without DNA this stays unchecked. The CDR3 totals 16 residues. The CDR3 protein is CASSSIPGHQNTEAFF.

The chain has TRBV29-1 and TRBJ2-3; there is no DNA to check the TCRdb D call of TRBD1. The CDR3 consists of 14 residues. Germline CDR1 reads SQVTM; CDR2 reads ANQGSEA. CDR3 sequence reads: CSISGARNTDTQYF.

This chain connects TRBV7-6 to TRBJ2-1. Germline V lookup: CDR1 SGHVS, CDR2 FNYEAQ. The CDR3 consists of 17 residues. The CDR3 here is CASSLGSSGSSYNEQFF.

The chain is built from TRBV27 and TRBJ2-5; TCRdb calls TRBD2, which cannot be checked without DNA. CDR3 length equals 15 residues. Germline V CDR1 and CDR2: MNHEY, SMNVEV (reference sequence). CDR3 in amino acids: CASSLLGGGQETQYF.

V gene TRBV5-1 combines with J gene TRBJ2-2; TCRdb proposes TRBD1, but this gene call is untestable without DNA. CDR3 length: 16 amino acids. Germline assignment: CDR1 SGHRS and CDR2 YFSETQ. The CDR3 here is CASSLASGRNTGELFF.

The chain carries TRBV2 and TRBJ2-3; lacking DNA, the TRBD2 call made by TCRdb goes unchecked. The CDR3 loop spans 13 amino acids. Germline CDR1 and CDR2: SNHLY and FYNNEI. The CDR3 region is CARAGPSTDTQYF.

This chain links TRBV12-3 or TRBV12-4 with TRBJ1-2. This CDR3 has 12 amino acids. CDR3 residues: CASRLVNYGYTF.

This CDR3 is CASRPGPQEETQYF. V and J are TRBV5-1 and TRBJ2-5; checking the TCRdb D call of TRBD1 is not possible without DNA. This CDR3 comprises 14 residues. From germline, CDR1 is SGHRS and CDR2 YFSETQ.

The gene calls are TRBV12-3 or TRBV12-4 and TRBJ1-1; without DNA, the TCRdb call of TRBD1 cannot be checked. This CDR3 is built from 15 residues. CDR3 sequence: CASRGGAGWNTEAFF.